These T cell receptor beta chains were read from a single sample in a study of cytomegalovirus exposure and HLA in healthy donors. The assay was immunoSEQ multiplex PCR, and TCRdb's table has in-frame clones only and misses some. This table has around 91,000 clones, 78% appearing once. Sequenced material: PBMCs. The receptors were gathered from a male donor in good health and CMV-seropositive. CDR3s include the opening cysteine and the closing phenylalanine or tryptophan. Each record gives: D gene, V gene, J gene, CDR3 protein, CDR3 DNA. A D gene is named only where the DNA matches it firmly.

>-|TRBV4-1|TRBJ2-7
CASSQGGSYEQYF
TGCGCCAGCAGCCAAGGAGGTTCCTACGAGCAGTACTTC
>-|TRBV7-2|TRBJ2-3
CASSLSGGRTDTQYF
TGTGCCAGCAGCTTAAGTGGGGGCCGGACAGATACGCAGTATTTT
>-|TRBV19|TRBJ1-1
CASRRVADTEAFF
TGTGCCAGCAGACGGGTTGCGGACACTGAAGCTTTCTTT
>TRBD2|TRBV27|TRBJ2-7
CASSLSGVTSGRVYEQYF
TGTGCCAGCAGTTTATCCGGAGTTACTAGCGGGAGAGTTTACGAGCAGTACTTC
>TRBD1|TRBV7-2|TRBJ1-4
CASSTDRRANEKLFF
TGTGCCAGCAGCACGGACAGGAGGGCTAATGAAAAACTGTTTTTT
>TRBD1|TRBV7-2|TRBJ2-7
CASSPGTGQQYF
TGTGCCAGCAGCCCAGGGACAGGCCAGCAGTACTTC
>TRBD1|TRBV27|TRBJ2-7
CASSAGQGNYEQYF
TGTGCCAGCAGTGCTGGACAGGGTAACTACGAGCAGTACTTC
>-|TRBV15|TRBJ2-1
CATSRGLSEQFF
TGTGCCACCAGCAGAGGGTTGAGCGAGCAGTTCTTC
>TRBD1|TRBV7-2|TRBJ2-7
CASSSGTGSYEQYF
TGTGCCAGCAGCTCGGGGACAGGGTCCTACGAGCAGTACTTC
>-|TRBV2|TRBJ1-5
CASSEFKGSNQPQHF
TGTGCCAGCAGTGAATTTAAGGGGTCGAATCAGCCCCAGCATTTT
>TRBD2|TRBV6-4|TRBJ2-3
CASSDSTNGGADTQYF
TGTGCCAGCAGTGACTCGACGAACGGGGGGGCAGATACGCAGTATTTT
>-|TRBV28|TRBJ2-1
CASTVYNEQFF
TGTGCCAGCACGGTTTACAATGAGCAGTTCTTC
>TRBD2|TRBV18|TRBJ2-7
CASSRLRESYEQYF
TGTGCCAGCTCCCGTCTGCGGGAGTCGTACGAGCAGTACTTC